Reported below is one T cell receptor (beta chain). Primers: 52 TRBV forward and 13 TRBJ reverse. Assay used: immunoSEQ multiplex PCR; TCRdb lists only in-frame clones, some missing. The repertoire holds about 17,000 clones, with 92% as singletons. CDR1 SGDLS and CDR2 YYNGEE come from the germline V gene. CDR3 size: 14 residues. Germline trimming cut 3 bases from V and 1 base from J; bases unmatched to any gene: 1. The sample comes from a study of regulatory T cells. This TCR was recovered from a person aged 18-30 years with CD3G deficiency. The chain links TRBV9 to TRBJ1-3, with 7 bases that match TRBD1. Sequencing was performed on CD8+ T cells sorted from blood. The CDR3 reads CASSAGQSGNTIYF. The CDR3 DNA reads TGTGCCAGCAGCGCGGGACAGTCTGGAAACACCATATATTTT.